The T cell receptor beta chain under discussion was sequenced for a study of early T cells in non-severe SARS-CoV-2 infection (dated by TCRdb to about 2021). Study-level background: Because TCR sequencing relied on bulk RNA taken from unsorted whole blood, pairing of alpha and beta chains was not possible. Summary of the overall study and its limitations: Matching against VDJdb was skewed toward anti-spike CD8 responses, likely underestimated virus-specific expansions, and missed private and CD4 specificities.

V is cut by 6 bases and J by 4 bases, and the space between the germline ends is 9 bases. From cysteine to phenylalanine, the CDR3 is 12 amino acids long. Only the CDR3 DNA is retained, 36 bases long and in frame from the first base. The germline V gene yields MNHEY for CDR1 and SVGAGI for CDR2. Set within a cohort of healthcare workers in London, UK, this nested case-control study involved weekly PCR testing of nasopharyngeal swabs along with blood sampling. Healthcare workers were recruited between 23 and 31 March 2020, during the week of the UK lockdown, and were followed weekly for up to roughly 16 weeks. The table lists this clonotype with a few counts. This receptor's antigen is unknown. No base qualities exist here, and no much larger clone lies one base off it. Libraries came from 5' RACE. The sequencer listed for this sample is NextSeq 500. The TCR library protocol attached unique molecular identifiers to individual cDNA molecules to correct for sequencing error and PCR bias. TCR alpha and beta chains were both sequenced, and the abundances of alpha and beta sequences in each sample were closely correlated with each other. The study's processing was this. Decombinator V4 was used to annotate the V gene, J gene and CDR3 of the TCR sequences. TCRs were defined as expanded if a significant change between any two time points was detected under a Poisson model with p below 0.0001. TCR abundances were normalised to the total number of TCRs sequenced per sample and were expressed as counts per million. TRAV1-2 paired with TRAJ12, TRAJ20 or TRAJ33 defined MAIT TCRs, while TRAV10 paired with TRAJ18 defined iNKT TCRs. A search of VDJdb, accessed on 1 November 2021, was run for TCRs annotated to CMV, EBV and SARS-CoV-2, with TCRs annotated for multiple antigens excluded. TCRdb reran the public reads through fastp at Q25 and MiXCR, keeping productive beta chains. Duplicate CDR3 protein sequences are folded into a single record with the most common DNA and genes. What appears here as the V and J calls and clone size reflects TCRdb's work, not the paper's. This sample is represented by more than 50,000 distinct CDR3 sequences; approximately 12% of them were singletons. The top ten clonotypes cover more than 1.2% of the sample.

Sample: whole blood, taken at baseline. The rearranged chain carries TRBV6-5 and TRBJ1-1, and TRBD1 may be the D gene, going by 6 matching bases. The sequence came from an adult who was a healthcare worker with PCR-confirmed SARS-CoV-2 infection or an uninfected control (not recorded which). The CDR3 protein is CASRTGSTEAFF. The nucleotide sequence is TGTGCCAGCAGAACAGGGTCCACTGAAGCTTTCTTT.